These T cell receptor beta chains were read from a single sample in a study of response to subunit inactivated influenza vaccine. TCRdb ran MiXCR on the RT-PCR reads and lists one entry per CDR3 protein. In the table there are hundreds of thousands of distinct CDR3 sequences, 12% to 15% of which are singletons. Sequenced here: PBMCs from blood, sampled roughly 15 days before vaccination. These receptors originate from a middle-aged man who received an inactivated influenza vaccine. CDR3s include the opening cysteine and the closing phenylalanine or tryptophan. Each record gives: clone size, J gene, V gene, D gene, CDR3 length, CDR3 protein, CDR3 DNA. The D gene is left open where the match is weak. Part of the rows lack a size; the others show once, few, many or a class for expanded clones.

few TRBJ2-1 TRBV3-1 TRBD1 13 CASSHEDRDEQFF TGTGCCAGCAGCCACGAGGACAGGGATGAGCAGTTCTTC
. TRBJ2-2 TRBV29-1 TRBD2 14 CSVPGTKNTGELFF TGCAGCGTTCCCGGGACTAAGAACACCGGGGAGCTGTTTTTT
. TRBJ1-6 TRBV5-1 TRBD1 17 CASSLETGEFYNSPLHF TGCGCCAGCAGCTTGGAGACAGGGGAGTTTTATAATTCACCCCTCCACTTT
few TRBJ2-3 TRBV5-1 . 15 CASSFIGSSTDTQYF TGCGCCAGCAGCTTTATAGGGAGTAGCACAGATACGCAGTATTTT
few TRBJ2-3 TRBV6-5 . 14 CAAFQDGIGDTQYF TGTGCCGCATTTCAGGACGGGATAGGAGATACGCAGTATTTT
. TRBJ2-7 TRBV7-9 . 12 CASSSSGAEQYF TGTGCCAGCAGTTCATCGGGTGCCGAGCAGTACTTC
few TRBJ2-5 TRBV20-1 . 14 CSATSTGFGETQYF TGCAGTGCTACAAGTACAGGGTTTGGAGAGACCCAGTACTTC
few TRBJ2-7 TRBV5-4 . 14 CASSLSQTPGEQYF TGTGCCAGCAGCCTTAGTCAGACCCCGGGGGAGCAGTACTTC
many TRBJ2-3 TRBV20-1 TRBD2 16 CSARGATSGRTDPQYF TGCAGTGCTAGAGGGGCGACTAGCGGACGCACAGATCCGCAGTATTTT
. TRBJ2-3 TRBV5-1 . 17 CASSLGLRSTSTDTQYF TGCGCCAGCAGCTTGGGGCTCAGGAGTACTAGCACAGATACGCAGTATTTT
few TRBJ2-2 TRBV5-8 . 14 CAVGRHPNTGELFF TGTGCTGTGGGCAGACATCCGAACACCGGGGAGCTGTTTTTT
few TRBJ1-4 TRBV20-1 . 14 CSARAVGGVEKLFF TGCAGTGCTAGAGCAGTTGGGGGTGTTGAAAAACTGTTTTTT
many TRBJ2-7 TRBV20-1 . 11 CSAQQGNEQYF TGCAGTGCTCAGCAGGGGAACGAGCAGTACTTC
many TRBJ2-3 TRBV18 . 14 CASSPPRPTDTQYF TGTGCCAGCTCACCACCAAGGCCCACAGATACGCAGTATTTT
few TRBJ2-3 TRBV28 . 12 CASSRITDTQYF TGTGCCAGCAGCCGTATCACAGATACGCAGTATTTT
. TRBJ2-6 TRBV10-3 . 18 CAISESGRLSSGANVLTF TGTGCCATCAGTGAGTCTGGGAGATTAAGCTCTGGGGCCAACGTCCTGACTTTC
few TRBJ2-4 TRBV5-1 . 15 CASSLARVGKNIQYF TGCGCCAGCAGCTTGGCCAGAGTGGGCAAAAACATTCAGTACTTC
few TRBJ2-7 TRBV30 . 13 CAWSGGSPYEQYF TGTGCCTGGAGCGGGGGATCCCCCTACGAGCAGTACTTC
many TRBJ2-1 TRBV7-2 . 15 CASSLTRDYGNEQFF TGTGCCAGCAGCTTAACGCGAGACTACGGCAATGAGCAGTTCTTC
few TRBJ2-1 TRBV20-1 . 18 CSARHTQRGGRGYNEQFF TGCAGTGCTAGACACACCCAAAGGGGGGGGAGAGGGTACAATGAGCAGTTCTTC
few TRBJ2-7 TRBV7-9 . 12 CASSPGGHEQYF TGTGCCAGCAGTCCAGGGGGGCACGAGCAGTACTTC
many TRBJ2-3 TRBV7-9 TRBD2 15 CASSLTSSGFDTQYF TGTGCCAGCAGCTTAACGTCTAGCGGGTTTGATACGCAGTATTTT
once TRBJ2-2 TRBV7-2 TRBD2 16 CATSFGLAAYTGELFF TGTGCCACCAGCTTTGGACTAGCGGCTTACACCGGGGAGCTGTTTTTT
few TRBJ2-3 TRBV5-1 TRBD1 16 CASSLALGTGGDTQYF TGCGCCAGCAGCTTGGCATTGGGGACAGGGGGTGATACGCAGTATTTT
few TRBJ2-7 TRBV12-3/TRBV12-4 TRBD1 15 CASSFDWTGWSEQYF TGTGCCAGCAGTTTCGATTGGACAGGGTGGAGCGAGCAGTACTTC
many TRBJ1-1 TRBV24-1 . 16 CATSESGGVGNTEAFF TGTGCCACCAGTGAAAGCGGGGGCGTTGGGAACACTGAAGCTTTCTTT
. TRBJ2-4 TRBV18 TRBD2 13 CASSPDGRNIQYF TGTGCCAGCTCACCCGACGGGAGGAACATTCAGTACTTC
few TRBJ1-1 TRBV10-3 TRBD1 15 CAISGTGDSNTEAFF TGTGCCATCAGTGGGACAGGGGATTCGAACACTGAAGCTTTCTTT
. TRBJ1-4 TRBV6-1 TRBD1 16 CASSPGQGVLNEKLFF TGTGCCAGCAGTCCGGGACAGGGGGTACTGAATGAAAAACTGTTTTTT
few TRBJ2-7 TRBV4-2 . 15 CASSQEGGGSYEQYF TGTGCCAGCAGCCAAGAGGGCGGCGGATCCTACGAGCAGTACTTC
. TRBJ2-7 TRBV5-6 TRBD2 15 CASSLVVAGERLWYF TGTGCCAGCAGCTTGGTCGTAGCGGGAGAGAGGTTATGGTACTTC
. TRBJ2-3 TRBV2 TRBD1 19 CASRGRQGSTTRAADTQYF TGTGCCAGCAGGGGTCGACAGGGATCAACTACGCGCGCAGCAGATACGCAGTATTTT
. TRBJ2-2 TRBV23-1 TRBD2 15 CASPGLAGGTGELFF TGCGCCAGTCCCGGACTAGCGGGGGGAACCGGGGAGCTGTTTTTT
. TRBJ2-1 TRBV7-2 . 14 CASSLIVVSPEQFF TGTGCCAGCAGCTTAATTGTGGTTAGCCCGGAGCAGTTCTTC
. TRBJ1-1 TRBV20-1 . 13 CSARQGLYTEAFF TGCAGTGCTAGACAGGGGTTGTACACTGAAGCTTTCTTT
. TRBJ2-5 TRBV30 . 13 CAWSGLSGETQYF TGTGCCTGGAGTGGGTTGTCGGGGGAGACCCAGTACTTC
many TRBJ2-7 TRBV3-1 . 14 CASSQAGDTYEQYF TGTGCCAGCAGCCAAGCAGGGGATACCTACGAGCAGTACTTC
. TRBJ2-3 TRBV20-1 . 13 CSARAYNTDTQYF TGCAGTGCTAGAGCATATAACACAGATACGCAGTATTTT
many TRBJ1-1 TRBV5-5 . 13 CASSLPGNTEAFF TGTGCCAGCAGCTTGCCAGGGAACACTGAAGCTTTCTTT
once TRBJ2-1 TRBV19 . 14 CASSRSSVYNEQFF TGTGCCAGTAGTCGTTCTAGTGTTTACAATGAGCAGTTCTTC
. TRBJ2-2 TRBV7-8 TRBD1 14 CASSQTGVTGELFF TGTGCCAGCAGCCAGACAGGGGTCACCGGGGAGCTGTTTTTT
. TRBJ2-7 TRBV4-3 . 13 CASSQQTRSEQYF TGCGCCAGCAGCCAACAAACCCGATCAGAGCAGTACTTC
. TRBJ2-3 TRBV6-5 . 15 CASSHLARGDYTQYF TGTGCCAGCAGTCACCTAGCGAGGGGAGATTATACGCAGTATTTT
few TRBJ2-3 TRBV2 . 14 CASSQAAGTDTQYF TGTGCCAGCAGCCAAGCCGCTGGCACAGATACGCAGTATTTT
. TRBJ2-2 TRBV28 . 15 CASSFGTHLSGELFF TGTGCCAGCAGTTTCGGGACTCACTTAAGCGGGGAGCTGTTTTTT
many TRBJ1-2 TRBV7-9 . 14 CASSPSAGNYGYTF TGTGCCAGCAGTCCAAGTGCGGGGAACTATGGCTACACCTTC
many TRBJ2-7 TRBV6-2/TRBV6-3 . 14 CASSYSQGGDEQYF TGTGCCAGCAGTTACTCCCAGGGTGGCGACGAGCAGTACTTC
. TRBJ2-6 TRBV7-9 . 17 CASSGPYTHSGANVLTF TGTGCCAGCAGCGGGCCCTACACCCACTCTGGGGCCAACGTCCTGACTTTC
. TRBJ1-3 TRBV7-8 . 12 CASSPGLNTIYF TGTGCCAGCAGCCCAGGATTAAACACCATATATTTT
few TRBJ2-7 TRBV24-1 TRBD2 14 CATQESGGLYEQYF TGTGCCACCCAGGAAAGCGGGGGATTGTACGAGCAGTACTTC
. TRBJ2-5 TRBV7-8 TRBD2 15 CASTTRGVASGGANF TGTGCCAGCACCACTAGAGGAGTGGCTAGCGGGGGGGCAAACTTC
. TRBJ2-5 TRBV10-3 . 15 CAISESVNYQETQYF TGTGCCATCAGTGAGTCGGTAAACTACCAAGAGACCCAGTACTTC
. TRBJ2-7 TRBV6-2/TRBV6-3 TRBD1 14 CASRDPGQTYEQYF TGTGCCAGCAGGGATCCGGGACAGACCTACGAGCAGTACTTC
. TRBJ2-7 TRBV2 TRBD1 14 CASSDFQGAGEQYF TGTGCCAGCAGTGATTTTCAGGGGGCAGGGGAGCAGTACTTC